The subject of this entry is one T cell receptor (beta chain). Its antigen is not known. Trimming took 3 bases from V and 5 from J; bases not matched to a gene: 0. This CDR3 region has 14 residues. Germline V gene lookup returns CDR1 SEHNR and CDR2 FQNEAQ (reference sequence). This sample is part of a study of shared clonotypes between healthy human individuals. Turning to the study itself: A donor's plate count was three for CD4 naive and three for CD4 memory; CD8 naive had two and CD8 memory one.

General study points: The naive CD4 repertoires of a handful of donors were compared, and roughly 5% of clonotypes were shared.

Sequenced by immunoSEQ multiplex PCR; TCRdb stores in-frame clones only, minus some. Of millions of clones in the sample, approximately 95% are singletons; the top ten hold 0.39%. The receptor was derived from a man between 18 and 29 years old in good health. Some clones in this sample may be carry-over from other donors' samples. The rearrangement uses TRBV7-9 and TRBJ2-3; 12 positions match TRBD2. Sequencing used naive CD4+ T cells from PBMCs. Indicated subset: CD45RA+ positively selected. CDR3 coding DNA: TGTGCCAGCAGCTTGACTAGCGGGGGAGATACGCAGTATTTT. Its translation: CASSLTSGGDTQYF.